The 27 T cell receptor beta chains reported below all come from one sample, sequenced in a study of cytomegalovirus exposure and HLA in healthy donors. This table comes from immunoSEQ multiplex PCR, and its TCRdb copy is limited to in-frame clones, with some not included. In the table there are 57,000 or so clones, 90% to 97% of which are singletons. Specimen: PBMCs. Receptor source: a man aged 18 to 29 in good health and CMV-seronegative.

V is TRBV30 and J is TRBJ2-1; 9 bases line up with TRBD2. The CDR3 is made up of 13 amino acids. The J segment lost 7 bases and the V segment lost 0 bases, leaving 1 base of the junction unmatched. Germline V gene lookup returns CDR1 GTSNPN and CDR2 SVGIG (reference sequence). The CDR3 DNA reads TGTGCCTGGAGTGTAGGACTAGCGAATGAGCAGTTCTTC. Protein: CAWSVGLANEQFF. Combining the CDR3 with reference TRBV30 and TRBJ2-1 gives the whole variable domain SQTIHQWPATLVQPVGSPLSLECTVEGTSNPNLYWYRQAAGRGLQLLFYSVGIGQISSEVPQNLSASRPQDRQFILSSKKLLLSDSGFYLCAWSVGLANEQFFGPGTRLTVL.

As to this clone: Other DNA sequences in this specimen translate into the identical CDR3. This chain uses TRBV27 with TRBJ2-1, with TRBD1 identical over 8 bases. This CDR3 region has 14 residues. V lost 3 bases and J lost 5; bases outside the gene matches: 3. Germline CDR1 and CDR2: MNHEY and SMNVEV (reference sequence). For the CDR3, the DNA is TGTGCCAGCAGTTTGCAGGGGGCGAACAATGAGCAGTTCTTC. This codes for CASSLQGANNEQFF.

V is TRBV5-1 and J is TRBJ2-7, with a tentative D call TRBD1 (5 bases). Deletions cut 2 bases from V and 3 bases from J, with 12 bases between. The CDR3 extends over 14 amino acids. CDR1 and CDR2 (germline): SGHRS, YFSETQ. The CDR3 loop is CASSFSLQGYEQYF. The CDR3, as DNA: TGCGCCAGCAGCTTTTCGTTGCAGGGCTACGAGCAGTACTTC.

The chain joins TRBV7-6 to TRBJ2-3; tentatively, D is TRBD1 (5 bases). The V gene lost 7 bases and the J gene lost 6 bases, with 17 bases spanning the gap. CDR3 length: 14 residues. The V gene's germline CDR1 is SGHVS and CDR2 FNYEAQ. CDR3: CASTTRAGPDTQYF. DNA for the CDR3: TGTGCCAGCACCACTCGGGCAGGGCCTGATACGCAGTATTTT.

V usage is TRBV27 and J usage is TRBJ2-1, with D possibly matching TRBD1 (5 bases). The CDR3 consists of 14 residues. Looked up from germline, CDR1 is MNHEY and CDR2 is SMNVEV (reference sequence). V was shortened by 5 bases and J by 2 bases, with 10 bases between the two germline ends. Here the CDR3 reads CASSLSTAYNEQFF. In DNA, the CDR3 is TGTGCCAGCAGTCTCTCGACAGCCTACAATGAGCAGTTCTTC.

The chain is built from TRBV9 and TRBJ2-1, with D uncertain. The CDR3 runs to 14 residues. The V gene's germline CDR1 is SGDLS and CDR2 YYNGEE. Trimming left V 4 bases short and J 5 bases short, with 13 bases between. In DNA, the CDR3 is TGTGCCAGCAGCCCCACCCATCTAGACAATGAGCAGTTCTTC. Translation gives CASSPTHLDNEQFF.

The chain employs TRBV4-1 and TRBJ2-5, with a weak D call TRBD1 (6 bases). Between the trimmed V and J ends, which lost 0 bases and 7 bases, there was a span of 15 bases. Germline CDR1 is MGHRA and CDR2 is YSYEKL. The CDR3 loop spans 15 amino acids. The CDR3 region has the DNA TGCGCCAGCAGCCAAGAACCAGGGGTAGGGCCGACCCAGTACTTC. Protein sequence: CASSQEPGVGPTQYF.

The chain links TRBV7-8 to TRBJ2-3; D may be TRBD2 (6 bases). V was clipped by 3 bases and J by 2 bases, with 9 bases between them. Germline V gene lookup returns CDR1 SGHVS and CDR2 FQNEAQ. The length of the CDR3 is 14 residues. The CDR3 sequence: CASSLRGITDTQYF. CDR3 nucleotides: TGTGCCAGCAGCTTGCGCGGGATCACAGATACGCAGTATTTT.

Turning to this clone: Additional DNA sequences in this sample encode the identical CDR3. The chain employs TRBV4-1 and TRBJ1-1, with 10 bases fitting TRBD1. This CDR3 has 14 amino acids. Trimming took 3 bases from V and 3 from J; bases not matched to a gene: 1. Germline loops: CDR1 MGHRA, CDR2 YSYEKL. The CDR3 region is CASSQDRGDTEAFF. The CDR3 bases are TGCGCCAGCAGCCAGGACAGGGGGGACACTGAAGCTTTCTTT.

This clone was observed a single time. The chain is built from TRBV6-5 and TRBJ2-3, with TRBD2 identical over 10 bases. The CDR3 totals 13 residues. The J segment lost 6 bases and the V segment lost 6 bases, leaving 3 bases of the junction unmatched. Per germline, CDR1 MNHEY and CDR2 SVGAGI. CDR3 nucleotides: TGTGCCAGCAGCGGACTAGCGGAGGATACGCAGTATTTT. It yields the protein CASSGLAEDTQYF.

This chain joins TRBV7-2 and TRBJ2-3, with 13 bases lining up with TRBD2. Trimming took 5 bases from V and 5 from J; bases not matched to a gene: 13. CDR1 SGHTA and CDR2 FQGNSA come from the germline V gene. The CDR3 has 18 amino acids. CDR3 loop: CASSITTRTSGSEDTQYF. The CDR3 bases are TGTGCCAGCAGCATCACAACTCGGACTAGCGGGAGCGAAGATACGCAGTATTTT.

The chain recombines TRBV30 with TRBJ1-2; TRBD1 matches at 7 bases. Germline V gene lookup returns CDR1 GTSNPN and CDR2 SVGIG (reference sequence). The CDR3 runs to 15 residues. Losses at the gene ends were 2 bases for V and 2 bases for J; bases not matched to a gene: 8. CDR3 DNA: TGTGCCTGGAGTCCTCCGGGACAGAGGAACTATGGCTACACCTTC. Translated, it gives CAWSPPGQRNYGYTF.

This chain connects TRBV9 to TRBJ1-5; maybe TRBD1 (6 bases). V dropped 2 bases and J dropped 4 bases, with 7 bases sitting between them. CDR1 is SGDLS, CDR2 YYNGEE, per germline. The CDR3 contains 13 residues. Here the CDR3 DNA reads TGTGCCAGCAGCGTGGGGGCGAATCAGCCCCAGCATTTT. Its protein product is CASSVGANQPQHF.

This chain links TRBV27 with TRBJ1-1; D unclear. Per the germline V gene, CDR1 is MNHEY and CDR2 is SMNVEV (reference sequence). Trimming pared 11 bases from V and 2 bases from J, leaving 18 bases between. The CDR3 length is 14 residues. Here the CDR3 DNA reads TGTGCCGGCCGCGAAATCTGGGCCAACACTGAAGCTTTCTTT. It translates to CAGREIWANTEAFF.

The chain carries TRBV27 and TRBJ2-3; 9 positions match TRBD2. CDR1 MNHEY and CDR2 SMNVEV come from the germline V gene (reference sequence). After removal of 4 bases from V and 2 bases from J, the junction contained 4 bases not matched to a gene. This CDR3 is built from 15 residues. CDR3 sequence reads: CASSSPSGDTDTQYF. The DNA for the CDR3 is TGTGCCAGCAGTTCCCCTAGCGGGGACACAGATACGCAGTATTTT.

The V and J genes are TRBV5-5 and TRBJ2-1; a weak D match, TRBD1 (5 bases). This CDR3 comprises 13 residues. Germline loops: CDR1 SGHKS, CDR2 YYEKEE (reference sequence). V was pared by 3 bases and J by 12 bases, with 16 bases between. The CDR3 sequence: CASSSGATMGQFF. CDR3 sequence (DNA): TGTGCCAGCAGCTCTGGGGCGACAATGGGGCAGTTCTTC.

This rearrangement joins TRBV11-2 to TRBJ1-4; 10 nucleotides line up with TRBD1. Unmatched junction bases numbered 1, after V lost 1 base and J lost 8 bases. In germline, CDR1 is SGHAT, CDR2 FQNNGV. There are 14 residues in the CDR3. The CDR3 reads CASSLGQGAEKLFF. The CDR3 bases are TGTGCCAGCAGCTTAGGACAGGGGGCGGAAAAACTGTTTTTT.

The chain links TRBV7-2 to TRBJ2-7, with 10 bases lining up with TRBD1. Germline assignment: CDR1 SGHTA and CDR2 FQGNSA. J gave up 5 bases and V 5 bases, and 12 bases lay outside the gene matches. The CDR3 runs to 16 residues. The CDR3 here is CASSPRPGQGRHEQYF. DNA of the CDR3: TGTGCCAGCAGCCCTAGACCGGGACAGGGGCGCCACGAGCAGTACTTC.

DNA of the CDR3: TGTGCCAGCAGCGCCGGGACAGGGGAACTTGAAAAACTGTTTTTT. Protein sequence: CASSAGTGELEKLFF. J is TRBJ1-4 and V is TRBV9, with 10 bases lining up with TRBD1. The V and J ends lost 3 bases and 7 bases, in that order; junction bases with no gene match: 6. There are 15 residues in the CDR3. CDR1 SGDLS and CDR2 YYNGEE come from the germline V gene.

CDR3 nucleotide sequence: TGCGCCAGCAGCTTGACCGGCTACAATGAGCAGTTCTTC. Protein: CASSLTGYNEQFF. The rearrangement links TRBV5-1 to TRBJ2-1, with D hard to call. Germline CDR1 SGHRS, CDR2 YFSETQ. This CDR3 region has 13 residues. The V end was cut by 1 base, the J end by 3 bases, with 5 bases between.

J is TRBJ2-2 and V is TRBV27, with 13 bases lining up with TRBD2. This CDR3 has 16 amino acids. Germline V gene lookup returns CDR1 MNHEY and CDR2 SMNVEV (reference sequence). Trimming cost V 6 bases and J 3 bases; bases outside gene matches: 4. This chain's CDR3 is CASRFTSGRDTGELFF. In DNA form, the CDR3 reads TGTGCCAGCAGATTTACTAGCGGGAGGGACACCGGGGAGCTGTTTTTT.

The rearrangement uses TRBV13 and TRBJ1-2; TRBD1 aligns across 7 bases. Germline V gene sequence: CDR1 PRHDT, CDR2 FYEKMQ (reference sequence). Trimming removed 9 bases from V and 4 bases from J; junction bases left unmatched: 5. The CDR3 spans 12 residues. The CDR3 DNA is TGTGCCAGTACAGGGGTGAGCTATGGCTACACCTTC. This gives the protein CASTGVSYGYTF.

The chain joins TRBV29-1 to TRBJ2-7, with 8 positions matching TRBD2. This CDR3 region has 16 residues. Germline loops: CDR1 SQVTM, CDR2 ANQGSEA. V shed 3 bases, J shed 1 base, and the junction held 11 bases outside the gene matches. The CDR3 loop is CSVETSGLAGSYEQYF. DNA of the CDR3: TGCAGCGTTGAGACCTCCGGGCTAGCGGGTTCCTACGAGCAGTACTTC.

V is TRBV2 and J is TRBJ2-7; 10 bases align to TRBD2. This CDR3 comprises 14 residues. In germline, CDR1 is SNHLY, CDR2 FYNNEI. Trimming removed 4 bases from V and 4 bases from J; junction bases left unmatched: 4. CDR3 DNA: TGTGCCAGCAGTGGGTCTAGCGGGAGTTACGAGCAGTACTTC. It encodes CASSGSSGSYEQYF.

The V call is TRBV29-1, the J call TRBJ2-5, with 11 positions matching TRBD2. V lost 8 bases, J lost 3 bases, and 11 bases stayed unmatched. Germline V gene lookup returns CDR1 SQVTM and CDR2 ANQGSEA. This CDR3 comprises 15 residues. The CDR3 loop reads CSCGASGRWEETQYF. In DNA, the CDR3 is TGCAGCTGTGGGGCTAGCGGGAGGTGGGAAGAGACCCAGTACTTC.

The rearrangement joins TRBV6-6 to TRBJ2-7; no definite D call. Germline V gene data show CDR1 as MNHNY and CDR2 as SVGAGI (reference sequence). The length of the CDR3 is 12 residues. Trimming pared 0 bases from V and 4 bases from J, leaving 4 bases between. The CDR3 coding sequence is TGTGCCAGCAGTTACTCGGAGTACGAGCAGTACTTC. It specifies CASSYSEYEQYF.

The chain links TRBV5-1 to TRBJ2-7, with 7 nucleotides matching TRBD1. V was pared by 4 bases and J by 6 bases, with 16 bases of the junction left unmatched. The CDR3 runs to 16 residues. Germline V gene sequence: CDR1 SGHRS, CDR2 YFSETQ. In DNA form, the CDR3 reads TGCGCCAGCAGCGACCCAAGACAGGGATGGGGGAGCGAGCAGTACTTC. The encoded protein is CASSDPRQGWGSEQYF.